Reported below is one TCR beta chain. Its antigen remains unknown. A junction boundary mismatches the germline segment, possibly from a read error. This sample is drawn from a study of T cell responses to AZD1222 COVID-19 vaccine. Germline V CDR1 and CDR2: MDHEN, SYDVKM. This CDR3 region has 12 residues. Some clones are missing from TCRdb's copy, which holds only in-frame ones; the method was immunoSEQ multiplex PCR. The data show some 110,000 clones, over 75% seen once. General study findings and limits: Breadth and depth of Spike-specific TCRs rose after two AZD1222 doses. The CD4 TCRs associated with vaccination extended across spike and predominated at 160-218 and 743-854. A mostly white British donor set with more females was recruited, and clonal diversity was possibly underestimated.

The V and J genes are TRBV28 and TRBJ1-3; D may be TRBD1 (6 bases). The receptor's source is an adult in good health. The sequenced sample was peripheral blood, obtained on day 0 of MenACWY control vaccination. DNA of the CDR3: TGTGCCGGCAGGGGTACTGGAAACACCATATATTTT. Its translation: CAGRGTGNTIYF.